The 8 T cell receptor beta chains given below trace back to one sample, sequenced in a study of cytomegalovirus exposure and HLA in healthy donors. PCR primers comprised 60 Vbeta and 13 Jbeta primers. The data were produced by immunoSEQ multiplex PCR, yet TCRdb's version contains in-frame clones alone and is incomplete. The listing records roughly 30,000 clones. Sample: PBMCs. These receptors originate from a woman aged 40 to 55 in good health and CMV-seropositive.

The gene calls are TRBV19 and TRBJ2-5; 8 bases align to TRBD2. With 3 bases clipped from V and 4 bases from J, the junction kept 22 bases outside the gene matches. The CDR3 length is 20 residues. Germline CDR1 reads LNHDA; CDR2 reads SQIVND (reference sequence). DNA of the CDR3: TGTGCCAGTAGTATTCTGTCGGCAGGGCGTGGACTAGCCCCCCGAGAGACCCAGTACTTC. Its protein product is CASSILSAGRGLAPRETQYF.

The V and J genes are TRBV18 and TRBJ1-1, with D possibly being TRBD1 (5 bases). The CDR3 totals 15 residues. The germline gives CDR1 KGHSH, CDR2 LQKENI. V lost 2 bases to trimming and J lost 3 bases, with 13 bases between them. The CDR3 loop reads CASSPNRGFDTEAFF. The CDR3 coding sequence is TGTGCCAGCTCACCAAATCGGGGGTTTGACACTGAAGCTTTCTTT.

The CDR3 is CASSSRGDPDTQYF. Written as DNA, the CDR3 is TGTGCCAGCAGCTCGCGAGGAGATCCAGATACGCAGTATTTT. The chain joins TRBV9 to TRBJ2-3; D not resolved. The CDR3 spans 14 residues. V lost 4 bases, J lost 4 bases, and 13 bases lay in between. Per the germline V gene, CDR1 is SGDLS and CDR2 is YYNGEE.

V gene TRBV29-1 combines with J gene TRBJ2-6; tentatively, D is TRBD2 (5 bases). Germline lookup yields CDR1 SQVTM and CDR2 ANQGSEA. Trimming removed 5 bases at V and 2 bases at J, with 10 bases between. This CDR3 has 14 residues. CDR3 DNA: TGCAGCGTTCTCGGGAATACTGGGGCCAACGTCCTGACTTTC. Amino acids: CSVLGNTGANVLTF.

V is TRBV29-1 and J is TRBJ2-5; the D gene is possibly TRBD2 (7 bases). V lost 1 base, J lost 4 bases, and 13 bases lay in between. Germline V CDR1 and CDR2: SQVTM, ANQGSEA. The CDR3 is made up of 14 amino acids. As DNA, the CDR3 is TGCAGCGTTGAAGGGGAGGGGGGAGGAGAGACCCAGTACTTC. It yields the protein CSVEGEGGGETQYF.

This sequence joins TRBV7-8 and TRBJ2-7; 11 nucleotides match TRBD2. This CDR3 is built from 15 residues. Germline V gives CDR1 SGHVS, CDR2 FQNEAQ. The ends lost 5 bases at V and 4 bases at J; junction bases unmatched: 7. The CDR3 region is CASSPLASGRYEQYF. CDR3 DNA: TGTGCCAGCAGCCCACTGGCTAGCGGGAGGTACGAGCAGTACTTC.

The chain carries TRBV7-9 and TRBJ2-1; tentatively, D is TRBD2 (6 bases). Germline-derived CDR1 and CDR2 are SEHNR and FQNEAQ (reference sequence). This CDR3 comprises 13 residues. V lost 3 bases and J 6 bases, leaving 9 bases between the germline ends. The CDR3 sequence is CASSFAGPNEQFF. The CDR3 DNA reads as TGTGCCAGCAGCTTCGCGGGACCCAATGAGCAGTTCTTC.

This chain uses TRBV18 with TRBJ1-4; D perhaps matches TRBD1 (5 bases). The CDR3 is 14 amino acids. Germline V CDR1 and CDR2: KGHSH, LQKENI. V was trimmed by 5 bases and J by 7 bases, leaving 14 bases between them. CDR3 bases: TGTGCCAGCTCAGAACAGGCTACCGGTGAAAAACTGTTTTTT. It is translated as CASSEQATGEKLFF.